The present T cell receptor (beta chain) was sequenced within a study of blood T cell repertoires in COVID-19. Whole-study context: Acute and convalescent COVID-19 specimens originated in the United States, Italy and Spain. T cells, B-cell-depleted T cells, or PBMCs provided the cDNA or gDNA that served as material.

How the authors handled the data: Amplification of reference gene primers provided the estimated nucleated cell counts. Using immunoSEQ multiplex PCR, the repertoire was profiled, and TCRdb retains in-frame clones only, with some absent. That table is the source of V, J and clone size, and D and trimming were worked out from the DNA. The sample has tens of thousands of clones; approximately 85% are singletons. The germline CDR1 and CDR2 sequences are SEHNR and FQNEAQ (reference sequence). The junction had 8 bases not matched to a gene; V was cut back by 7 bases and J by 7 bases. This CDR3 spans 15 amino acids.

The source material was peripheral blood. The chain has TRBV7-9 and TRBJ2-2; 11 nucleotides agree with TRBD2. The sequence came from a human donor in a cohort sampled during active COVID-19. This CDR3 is CASTQTSGVYGELFF. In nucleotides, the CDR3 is TGTGCCAGCACCCAGACTAGCGGGGTTTACGGGGAGCTGTTTTTT.